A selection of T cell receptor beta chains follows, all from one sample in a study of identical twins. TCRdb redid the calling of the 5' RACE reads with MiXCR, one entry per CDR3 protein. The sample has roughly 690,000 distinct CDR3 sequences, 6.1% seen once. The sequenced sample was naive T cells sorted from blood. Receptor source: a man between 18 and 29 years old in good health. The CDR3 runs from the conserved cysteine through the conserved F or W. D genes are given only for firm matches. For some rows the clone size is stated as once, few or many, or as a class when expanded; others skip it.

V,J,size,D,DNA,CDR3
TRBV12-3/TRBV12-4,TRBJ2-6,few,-,TGTGCCAGCACCCGCAGCTCTGGGGCCAACGTCCTGACTTTC,CASTRSSGANVLTF
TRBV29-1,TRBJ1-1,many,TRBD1,TGCAGCGTTGTCAGGACAGGAGAAGCTTTCTTT,CSVVRTGEAFF
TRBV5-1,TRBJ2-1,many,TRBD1,TGCGCCAGCAGCTCGACCGGGACAGGGGAGTTCTTC,CASSSTGTGEFF
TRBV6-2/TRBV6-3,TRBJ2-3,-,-,TGTGCCAGCAGCCGACCGGGACTGGCAGATACGCAGTATTTT,CASSRPGLADTQYF
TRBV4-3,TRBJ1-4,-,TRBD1,TGCTCCAGCAGCCAAGGGACAGCAACTAATGAAAAACTGTTTTTT,CSSSQGTATNEKLFF
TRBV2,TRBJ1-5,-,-,TGTGCCAGCAGCCCCACCCCGGGGTCCAATCAGCCCCAGCATTTT,CASSPTPGSNQPQHF
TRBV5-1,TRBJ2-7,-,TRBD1,TGCGCCAGCAGCTTGATGCCCCCCGGGACAGGGTACTACGAGCAGTACTTC,CASSLMPPGTGYYEQYF
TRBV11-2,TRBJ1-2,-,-,TGTGCCAGCAGCTGGGGGCCGGGACGAGGAGGCTACACCTTC,CASSWGPGRGGYTF
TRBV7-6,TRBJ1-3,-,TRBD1,TGTGCCAGCAGCGCCGTTACAGGGGGCGCGACGGGAAACACCATATATTTT,CASSAVTGGATGNTIYF
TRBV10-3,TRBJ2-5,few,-,TGTGCCATCAGTGAGTCGCGTAGTCCCCGTCAAGAGACCCAGTACTTC,CAISESRSPRQETQYF
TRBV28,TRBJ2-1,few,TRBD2,TGTGCCAGCAGCACCGGGACTAGGATGCTGGATGAGCAGTTCTTC,CASSTGTRMLDEQFF
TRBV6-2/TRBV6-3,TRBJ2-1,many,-,TGTGCCAGCAGTTACTCCTCAAGAAATGAGCAGTTCTTC,CASSYSSRNEQFF